This is a list of T cell receptor beta chains from one sample in a study of cytomegalovirus exposure and HLA in healthy donors. Produced via immunoSEQ multiplex PCR; TCRdb's table is partial and in-frame only. The table has 40,000 to 45,000 clones, roughly 51% seen once; the top ten hold under 6.5%. The specimen was PBMCs. These TCRs come from a man aged 55 to 70 in good health and CMV-seronegative. The CDR3 runs from the conserved cysteine through the conserved F or W. A D gene is named only where the DNA matches it firmly. Clone size appears in some rows only: once, few, many, or a class for an expanded clone.

>few|TRBD2|TRBJ2-7|TRBV7-2|15
CASSTRLAGEHEQYF
TGTGCCAGCAGCACCCGACTAGCGGGAGAACACGAGCAGTACTTC
>NA|TRBD2|TRBJ2-1|TRBV9|14
CASGTSGSIYEQFF
TGTGCCAGCGGGACTAGCGGGAGCATCTATGAGCAATTCTTC
>once|NA|TRBJ2-1|TRBV29-1|13
CSVEDLQKGEQFF
TGCAGCGTTGAGGACCTACAAAAGGGGGAGCAGTTCTTC
>NA|TRBD2|TRBJ2-1|TRBV11-2|16
CASSTQLAGGGGEQFF
TGTGCCAGCAGCACCCAACTAGCGGGAGGGGGGGGTGAGCAGTTCTTC
>few|TRBD2|TRBJ2-7|TRBV2|14
CASIAGTSGYEQYF
TGTGCCAGCATCGCCGGGACTAGTGGCTACGAGCAGTACTTC
>few|NA|TRBJ1-5|TRBV30|15
CAWTQGSMRNQPQHF
TGTGCCTGGACGCAGGGCTCTATGCGCAATCAGCCCCAGCATTTT
>few|NA|TRBJ1-1|TRBV10-3|13
CAISNRVETEAFF
TGTGCCATCAGTAACAGGGTGGAGACTGAAGCTTTCTTT
>NA|TRBD1|TRBJ2-7|TRBV18|13
CASSPRGLYEQYF
TGTGCCAGCTCCCCCAGGGGGCTCTACGAGCAGTACTTC
>few|NA|TRBJ1-2|TRBV4-3|12
CASSSQGSGYTF
TGCGCCAGCAGCTCCCAGGGAAGTGGCTACACCTTC
>few|NA|TRBJ2-7|TRBV7-8|13
CASSLEPAYEQYF
TGTGCCAGCAGCTTAGAGCCGGCCTACGAGCAGTACTTC
>few|NA|TRBJ2-7|TRBV25-1|15
CASSEKPQGFYEQYF
TGTGCCAGCAGTGAAAAACCACAGGGTTTCTACGAGCAGTACTTC
>few|NA|TRBJ1-5|TRBV7-2|14
CASSVGHSNQPQHF
TGTGCCAGCAGCGTGGGACATAGCAATCAGCCCCAGCATTTT
>NA|NA|TRBJ2-4|TRBV5-1|17
CASSPTWTDLSKNIQYF
TGCGCCAGCAGCCCTACCTGGACAGACCTATCCAAAAACATTCAGTACTTC
>NA|TRBD1|TRBJ1-5|TRBV16|15
CASSQSGQGNQPQHF
TGTGCCAGCAGCCAATCTGGACAGGGGAATCAGCCCCAGCATTTT
>NA|NA|TRBJ2-4|TRBV21-1|16
CASSKMRGLAKNIQYF
TGTGCCAGCAGCAAAATGCGGGGCCTAGCCAAAAACATTCAGTACTTC
>large|TRBD1|TRBJ1-4|TRBV5-6|19
CASSIYLGQGVATNEKLFF
TGTGCCAGCAGCATCTATTTGGGACAGGGAGTTGCCACTAATGAAAAACTGTTTTTT
>NA|NA|TRBJ2-2|TRBV7-6|14
CASSLFSGTGELFF
TGTGCCAGCAGCTTGTTTTCAGGGACCGGGGAGCTGTTTTTT
>NA|TRBD2|TRBJ2-1|TRBV7-8|15
CASSGGDYSYNEQFF
TGTGCCAGCAGTGGGGGGGACTACTCCTACAATGAGCAGTTCTTC
>few|TRBD1|TRBJ2-7|TRBV5-1|14
CASRGDSSSYEQYF
TGCGCCAGCAGGGGGGACAGTAGCTCCTACGAGCAGTACTTC
>NA|TRBD2|TRBJ2-7|TRBV2|16
CATGGAERGSSYEQYF
TGTGCCACCGGCGGGGCGGAGCGGGGGTCCTCCTACGAGCAGTACTTC
>medium-sized|NA|TRBJ2-3|TRBV6-1|15
CASSAGEGSTDTQYF
TGTGCCAGCAGTGCAGGGGAGGGTAGCACAGATACGCAGTATTTT
>NA|NA|TRBJ2-3|TRBV5-4|13
CASSLGRGDTQYF
TGTGCCAGCAGCTTGGGACGAGGAGATACGCAGTATTTT
>NA|NA|TRBJ1-5|TRBV7-9|16
CASSFGAVDSNQPQHF
TGTGCCAGCAGCTTTGGGGCGGTGGATAGCAATCAGCCCCAGCATTTT
>NA|NA|TRBJ1-2|TRBV5-1|14
CASSLEGDPRGYTF
TGCGCCAGCAGCTTGGAGGGGGATCCACGTGGCTACACCTTC
>NA|NA|TRBJ2-3|TRBV5-1|13
CASSPEFTDTQYF
TGCGCCAGCAGCCCAGAATTCACAGATACGCAGTATTTT
>NA|TRBD1|TRBJ2-7|TRBV7-6|15
CASSSHSGQGYEQYF
TGTGCCAGCAGCTCACATTCGGGACAGGGGTACGAGCAGTACTTC
>few|NA|TRBJ1-2|TRBV29-1|13
CSVRTQLDYGYTF
TGCAGCGTGAGGACGCAACTAGACTATGGCTACACCTTC
>NA|TRBD1|TRBJ2-7|TRBV5-4|15
CASSTPGTGGREQYF
TGTGCCAGCAGCACGCCCGGGACAGGGGGACGCGAGCAGTACTTC
>NA|NA|TRBJ2-2|TRBV7-6|13
CASSFSFTGELFF
TGTGCCAGCAGCTTTTCCTTCACCGGGGAGCTGTTTTTT
>few|TRBD1|TRBJ1-5|TRBV29-1|14
CSARTGTVSQPQHF
TGCAGCGCGCGCACCGGGACAGTGAGTCAGCCCCAGCATTTT
>NA|TRBD1|TRBJ1-5|TRBV6-1|12
CATDRVDQPQHF
TGTGCCACCGACAGGGTGGATCAGCCCCAGCATTTT
>NA|TRBD1|TRBJ2-7|TRBV19|11
CATRQGYEQYF
TGTGCCACGAGACAGGGGTACGAGCAGTACTTC
>NA|NA|TRBJ2-5|TRBV4-3|13
CASSQLQAETQYF
TGCGCCAGCAGCCAACTACAGGCGGAGACCCAGTACTTC
>NA|TRBD2|TRBJ2-5|TRBV18|14
CASSKAGGLETQYF
TGTGCCAGCTCAAAAGCGGGAGGCCTCGAGACCCAGTACTTC
>NA|NA|TRBJ2-1|TRBV7-7|13
CASSAGVEDEQFF
TGTGCCAGCAGCGCAGGGGTTGAGGATGAGCAGTTCTTC
>once|TRBD2|TRBJ2-1|TRBV7-3|14
CASSLTLSGGEQFF
TGTGCCAGCAGCTTAACGCTTAGCGGGGGTGAGCAGTTCTTC
>NA|NA|TRBJ2-7|TRBV7-9|12
CASSFGSYEQYF
TGTGCCAGCAGCTTTGGTAGCTACGAGCAGTACTTC
>medium-sized|NA|TRBJ1-1|TRBV11-2|14
CASSSNRGNTEAFF
TGTGCCAGCAGCTCGAACCGCGGGAACACTGAAGCTTTCTTT
>few|NA|TRBJ2-1|TRBV2|14
CASIPSPAGNEQFF
TGTGCCAGCATTCCTTCGCCAGCAGGCAATGAGCAGTTCTTC
>NA|TRBD2|TRBJ2-7|TRBV6-5|14
CASSSGGQTYEQYF
TGTGCCAGCAGTTCGGGGGGGCAGACCTACGAGCAGTACTTC
>NA|TRBD2|TRBJ2-3|TRBV4-1|18
CASSQLPAGGVVTDTQYF
TGCGCCAGCAGCCAACTGCCAGCGGGAGGGGTCGTCACAGATACGCAGTATTTT
>NA|TRBD1|TRBJ2-5|TRBV7-9|16
CASSPGGQGWQETQYF
TGTGCCAGCAGCCCGGGAGGACAGGGGTGGCAAGAGACCCAGTACTTC
>NA|TRBD1|TRBJ1-2|TRBV7-8|16
CASSLGFGTGDYGYTF
TGTGCCAGCAGCTTAGGCTTCGGGACAGGGGACTATGGCTACACCTTC
>few|TRBD1|TRBJ2-1|TRBV30|13
CAWWTGEKNEQFF
TGTGCCTGGTGGACAGGAGAAAAGAATGAGCAGTTCTTC
>NA|NA|TRBJ2-5|TRBV7-2|13
CASSLQGQETQYF
TGTGCCAGCAGCTTACAGGGGCAAGAGACCCAGTACTTC
>NA|NA|TRBJ2-7|TRBV28|10
CASSNYEQYF
TGTGCCAGCAGCAACTACGAGCAGTACTTC
>few|TRBD1|TRBJ1-5|TRBV19|14
CASTRTGTNQPQHF
TGTGCCAGTACACGGACAGGGACCAATCAGCCCCAGCATTTT
>NA|NA|TRBJ1-1|TRBV5-1|13
CASSPAGGEQAFF
TGCGCCAGCAGTCCAGCCGGCGGGGAGCAAGCTTTCTTT
>NA|NA|TRBJ1-1|TRBV19|12
CASSIEHTEAFF
TGTGCCAGTAGTATTGAGCACACTGAAGCTTTCTTT
>medium-sized|TRBD1|TRBJ2-7|TRBV30|13
CAWNSGGVYEQYF
TGTGCCTGGAATTCAGGGGGCGTCTACGAGCAGTACTTC
>few|TRBD2|TRBJ2-7|TRBV7-9|14
CASSSGREIREQYF
TGTGCCAGCAGCTCTGGGCGGGAGATAAGGGAGCAGTACTTC
>medium-sized|TRBD2|TRBJ2-7|TRBV5-1|14
CASSLEGTTYEQYF
TGCGCCAGCAGCTTGGAAGGGACTACCTACGAGCAGTACTTC
>NA|NA|TRBJ2-2|TRBV10-3|16
CAINRDIRGNTGELFF
TGTGCCATCAACCGGGACATTCGTGGGAACACCGGGGAGCTGTTTTTT
>NA|TRBD2|TRBJ2-3|TRBV28|14
CASSFLAGTDTQYF
TGTGCCAGCAGTTTTCTAGCGGGCACAGATACGCAGTATTTT
>few|TRBD2|TRBJ2-7|TRBV7-8|16
CASSETRTSGSYEQYF
TGTGCCAGCAGCGAGACCCGGACTAGCGGGAGCTACGAGCAGTACTTC